The sequence of this TCR beta chain was determined in a study of cytomegalovirus exposure and HLA in healthy donors. Study-wide results and caveats: While the bulk of TCR sequences proved rare, some public TCRs turned up in many donors. Most of the TCR beta V segments (in an earlier analysis) were productive either about 87% or about 30% of the time. Further analysis was carried out later, and it showed several of the most significant clusters appearing linked to common viral pathogens.

Both 60 Vbeta primers and 13 Jbeta primers went into the PCR. Measured with immunoSEQ multiplex PCR; TCRdb has only the in-frame clones, and not every one. This sample has hundreds of thousands of clones, with approximately 90% found just once. Per the germline V gene, CDR1 is SGHKS and CDR2 is YYEKEE (reference sequence). The CDR3 has 15 residues. With 3 bases clipped from V and 4 bases from J, the junction kept 5 bases outside the gene matches. As concerns this clone: Its antigen remains unknown.

The sequenced material came from PBMCs. The V and J genes are TRBV5-5 and TRBJ2-1, with 9 positions matching TRBD2. The TCR sequence derives from a woman under 30 in good health and CMV-seronegative. The CDR3 is CASSWGLAGYNEQFF. The DNA for the CDR3 is TGTGCCAGCAGCTGGGGCCTAGCGGGGTACAATGAGCAGTTCTTC.